A single sample is the source of the 5 T cell receptor beta chains below, sequenced in a study of fetal regulatory T cell absence and autoimmunity. Sequencing used immunoSEQ multiplex PCR; TCRdb keeps in-frame clones, though not all of them. The table lists around 100,000 clones, about three quarters of them singletons, with about 2.1% in the top ten. The sequencing input was pancreas tissue. Every receptor here comes from a male donor with IPEX syndrome.

V gene TRBV9 combines with J gene TRBJ2-7; tentatively, D is TRBD2 (5 bases). Trimming stripped 4 bases from V and 3 bases from J, with 11 bases between. Germline V gene lookup returns CDR1 SGDLS and CDR2 YYNGEE. The CDR3 sequence is 13 residues long. CDR3 nucleotide sequence: TGTGCCAGCAGCCCCTCCGGGGACTACGAGCAGTACTTC. This gives the protein CASSPSGDYEQYF. Full variable domain (missing parts from reference TRBV9 and TRBJ2-7): DSGVTQTPKHLITATGQRVTLRCSPRSGDLSVYWYQQSLDQGLQFLIQYYNGEERAKGNILERFSAQQFPDLHSELNLSSLELGDSALYFCASSPSGDYEQYFGPGTRLTVT.

The chain is built from TRBV5-1 and TRBJ2-2; weak D call: TRBD2 (6 bases). V was pared by 0 bases and J by 7 bases, with 22 bases between. This CDR3 spans 18 amino acids. Germline CDR1 is SGHRS and CDR2 is YFSETQ. CDR3 coding DNA: TGCGCCAGCAGCTTGGTCATGGGGACTTCGGCCGTGATCGGGGAGCTGTTTTTT. This gives the protein CASSLVMGTSAVIGELFF.

This clone was detected a few times. J is TRBJ2-2 and V is TRBV7-6; possibly TRBD1 for D (5 bases). The CDR3 is made up of 15 amino acids. CDR1 SGHVS and CDR2 FNYEAQ come from the germline V gene. V was cut by 4 bases and J by 0 bases, with 9 bases left in between. The CDR3 sequence: CASSSGKTNTGELFF. The CDR3, as DNA: TGTGCCAGCAGCTCAGGGAAAACGAACACCGGGGAGCTGTTTTTT.

This clone has a handful of counts. V is TRBV19 and J is TRBJ2-1; D not resolved. CDR1 LNHDA and CDR2 SQIVND come from the germline V gene (reference sequence). Trimming took off 4 bases at V and 12 bases at J, with 10 bases between the two ends. This CDR3 contains 11 residues. The CDR3 DNA is TGTGCCAGTAGTACCTCCCTCGGGCAGTTCTTC. This sequence encodes CASSTSLGQFF.

The chain is built from TRBV7-9 and TRBJ1-2, with a weak D call TRBD1 (5 bases). Germline V gene lookup returns CDR1 SEHNR and CDR2 FQNEAQ (reference sequence). Trimming took 4 bases from V and 6 from J, leaving 18 bases between them. The CDR3 totals 15 residues. CDR3 in amino acids: CASSWVGRVMDGYTF. In nucleotides, the CDR3 is TGTGCCAGCAGCTGGGTCGGCAGGGTGATGGATGGCTACACCTTC.